The clone carrying this T cell receptor beta chain was recorded a few times. The germline CDR1 and CDR2 sequences are SGHRS and YFSETQ. V gave up 4 bases and J gave up 4 bases, with 9 bases separating them. The CDR3 contains 13 residues. MiXCR, applied by TCRdb to the 5' RACE reads, yields one record per CDR3 protein. The table lists about 48,000 distinct CDR3 sequences, around 5.2% of them singletons. This sample was included in a study of spatial heterogeneity in lung cancer. As to time point: sample taken at primary tumor resection. Whole RNA came from tumor, nontumor lung or frozen PBMC and was sequenced without being sorted. Patients with untreated early-stage non-small cell lung cancer, numbering roughly 69, were the donors.

This clonotype was sampled from a male donor with early-stage non-small cell lung cancer. This rearrangement joins TRBV5-1 to TRBJ2-1; TRBD1 might be the D (5 bases). Sequenced material: PBMCs, taken at surgery. CDR3 DNA sequence: TGCGCCAGCAGCCGGGCAGGGTACAATGAGCAGTTCTTC. It translates to CASSRAGYNEQFF.